This is a list of T cell receptor beta chains from one sample in a study of T cell repertoires in cytomegalovirus infection. The antigens for these receptors are not known. Using its own MiXCR run on the reads, TCRdb lists one record per CDR3 protein. Of approximately 260,000 distinct CDR3 sequences detected, 20% to 25% appear once; the ten largest clones hold roughly a fifth. Sequencing used cultured PBMCs, obtained from culture after CMV antigen stimulation. These receptors originate from a human donor in good health (CMV status not recorded). Some clones in this sample may be carry-over from other donors' samples. The CDR3 runs from the conserved cysteine through the conserved F or W. A D gene is named only where the DNA matches it firmly. Clone size is given for some rows only: seen once, a few or many times, or a class if the clone is expanded.

NA | TRBJ2-5 | NA | TRBV7-2 | TGTGCCAGCAGCTTTAACAGAGCGGAGACCCAGTACTTC | CASSFNRAETQYF
NA | TRBJ2-1 | NA | TRBV10-2 | TGCGCCAGCAGTGACTCGGGGCTCCAGTTCTTC | CASSDSGLQFF
NA | TRBJ1-2 | NA | TRBV20-1 | TGCAGTGCTAGAGGGATGGGAGGCTACACCTTC | CSARGMGGYTF
TRBD1 | TRBJ2-3 | many | TRBV6-5 | TGTGCCAGCAGTCCGACAGGGACAGATACGCAGTATTTT | CASSPTGTDTQYF
NA | TRBJ2-7 | NA | TRBV7-2 | TGTGCCAGCAGCCCCCGCGCAGGGAGAATCTACGAGCAGTACTTC | CASSPRAGRIYEQYF
NA | TRBJ1-1 | few | TRBV27 | TGTGCCAGACCTGATACGAAGCGGGGGCGGGGGGCCCTCTTT | CARPDTKRGRGALF
TRBD2 | TRBJ2-1 | NA | TRBV7-2 | TGTGCCAGCAGCTTAGATAGCGGGACTCCCTACAATGAGCAGTTCTTC | CASSLDSGTPYNEQFF
NA | TRBJ1-5 | NA | TRBV7-2 | TGTGCCAGCAGCGGTTGGACAGATCAGCCCCAGCATTTT | CASSGWTDQPQHF
NA | TRBJ2-4 | NA | TRBV7-9 | TGTGCCAGCAGCCATACGCTAGAGGGAGAAAACATTCAGTACTTC | CASSHTLEGENIQYF
NA | TRBJ1-6 | many | TRBV7-2 | TGTGCCAGCAGCTTAATCGCAGGGAATATTAATTCACCCCTCCACTTT | CASSLIAGNINSPLHF
NA | TRBJ1-2 | NA | TRBV5-5 | TGTGCCAGCAGCCCCGATATGGGACGGGGGAATGGCTACACCTTC | CASSPDMGRGNGYTF
NA | TRBJ2-3 | NA | TRBV11-2 | TGTGCCAGCATGGCGGGCCTTACCACAGATACGCAGTATTTT | CASMAGLTTDTQYF
NA | TRBJ1-1 | NA | TRBV7-2 | TGTGCCAGCAGCTTAGGGCGGGCAGTGCGAGTAGCTTTCTTT | CASSLGRAVRVAFF
NA | TRBJ1-2 | many | TRBV7-2 | TGTGCCAGCAGTCCCCAGGCCTATGGCTACACCTTC | CASSPQAYGYTF
TRBD1 | TRBJ1-1 | NA | TRBV6-2/TRBV6-3 | TGTGCCAGCACCTCACCTCTGGGGAGGGGGCAATCCACTGAAGCTTTCTTT | CASTSPLGRGQSTEAFF
NA | TRBJ2-7 | NA | TRBV7-2 | TGTGCCAGCAGCTTAAAACCTAGGGTGGGTTTCTCCTACGAGCAGTACTTC | CASSLKPRVGFSYEQYF
NA | TRBJ2-5 | NA | TRBV7-8 | TGTGCCAGCAGCCCCGAACGAATCGGGAGACCGCAAGAGACCCAGTACTTC | CASSPERIGRPQETQYF
TRBD2 | TRBJ2-1 | once | TRBV6-5 | TGTGCCAGCAGTTACTTGGGGGCTAGCGGGAGGAACAATGAGCAGTTCTTC | CASSYLGASGRNNEQFF
TRBD2 | TRBJ2-1 | many | TRBV7-2 | TGTGCCAGCAGCCCAACACGGTGGCGGGGGGCCCTAGAGAGAGAGCAGTTCTTC | CASSPTRWRGALEREQFF
TRBD1 | TRBJ1-3 | many | TRBV7-6 | TGTGCCAGCAGCCCCAGACAGGGGGTCTCTGGAAACACCATATATTTT | CASSPRQGVSGNTIYF
NA | TRBJ2-1 | many | TRBV7-8 | TGTGCCAGCAGCTTAGGTGGGTCGCCACATGAGCAGTTCTTC | CASSLGGSPHEQFF
TRBD1 | TRBJ1-2 | NA | TRBV19 | TGTGCCAGTAATGTAGCAGGGGGCGCTGGCTATGGCTACACCTTC | CASNVAGGAGYGYTF
NA | TRBJ1-1 | few | TRBV28 | TGTGCCAGCAGTTCTGTTGGGGGGGCATTGAACACTGAAGCTTTCTTT | CASSSVGGALNTEAFF
TRBD2 | TRBJ2-3 | many | TRBV7-2 | TGTGCCAGCTGCCCCGGACTAGCGAGCACAGATACGCAGTATTTT | CASCPGLASTDTQYF
NA | TRBJ1-1 | few | TRBV12-3/TRBV12-4 | TGTGCCAGCAGAGCATGGGGGGCCCGGGGGGCTTTCTTT | CASRAWGARGAFF